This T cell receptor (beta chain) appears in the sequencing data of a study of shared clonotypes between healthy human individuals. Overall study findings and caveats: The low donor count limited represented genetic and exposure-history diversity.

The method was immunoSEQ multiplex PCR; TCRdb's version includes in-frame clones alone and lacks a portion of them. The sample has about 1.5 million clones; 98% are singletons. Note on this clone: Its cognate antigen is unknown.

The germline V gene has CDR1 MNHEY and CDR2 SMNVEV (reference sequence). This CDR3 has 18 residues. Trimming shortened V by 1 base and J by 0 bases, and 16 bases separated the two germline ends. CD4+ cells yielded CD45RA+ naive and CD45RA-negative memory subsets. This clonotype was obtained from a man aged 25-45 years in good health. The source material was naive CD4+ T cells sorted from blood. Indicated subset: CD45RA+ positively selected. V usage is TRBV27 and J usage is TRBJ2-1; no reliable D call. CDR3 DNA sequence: TGTGCCAGCAGTTTATACTCTTCCGGCGGTTACTCCTACAATGAGCAGTTCTTC. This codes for CASSLYSSGGYSYNEQFF.